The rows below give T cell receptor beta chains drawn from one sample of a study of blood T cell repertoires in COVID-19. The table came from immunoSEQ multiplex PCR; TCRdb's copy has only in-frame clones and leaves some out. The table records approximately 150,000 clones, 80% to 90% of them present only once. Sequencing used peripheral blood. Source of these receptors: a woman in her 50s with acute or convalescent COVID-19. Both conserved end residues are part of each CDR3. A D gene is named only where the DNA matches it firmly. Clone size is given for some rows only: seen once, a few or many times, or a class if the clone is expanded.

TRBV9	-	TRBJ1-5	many	CASSPGTDSVQPQHF	TGTGCCAGCAGCCCAGGAACGGACAGTGTCCAGCCCCAGCATTTT
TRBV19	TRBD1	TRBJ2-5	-	CASSLGQGWETQYF	TGTGCCAGTAGTCTCGGACAGGGATGGGAGACCCAGTACTTC
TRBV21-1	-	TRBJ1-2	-	CASSKGMDRGPYGYTF	TGTGCCAGCAGCAAAGGGATGGACAGGGGGCCGTATGGCTACACCTTC
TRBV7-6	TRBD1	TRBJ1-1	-	CASSNDRDRGSEAFF	TGTGCCAGCAGCAATGACCGGGACAGGGGCTCTGAAGCTTTCTTT
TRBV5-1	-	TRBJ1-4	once	CASSLGLGANEKLFF	TGCGCCAGCAGCTTAGGACTCGGGGCTAATGAAAAACTGTTTTTT
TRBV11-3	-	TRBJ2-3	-	CASSLGSTGDYDTQYF	TGTGCCAGCAGCTTAGGTAGCACGGGAGATTACGATACGCAGTATTTT
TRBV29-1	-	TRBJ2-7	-	CSVSGTGAYEQYF	TGCAGCGTGTCTGGGACGGGGGCCTACGAGCAGTACTTC
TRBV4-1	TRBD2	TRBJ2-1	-	CASSQSGRIDEQFF	TGCGCCAGCAGCCAGAGCGGGAGGATCGATGAGCAGTTCTTC
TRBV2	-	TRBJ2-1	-	CASSGPGGNEQFF	TGTGCCAGCAGTGGGCCTGGGGGGAATGAGCAGTTCTTC
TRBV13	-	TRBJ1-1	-	CASSQTGFLNTEAFF	TGTGCCAGCAGCCAGACGGGGTTTCTCAACACTGAAGCTTTCTTT
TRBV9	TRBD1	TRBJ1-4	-	CASSAGTGNEKLFF	TGTGCCAGCAGCGCCGGGACAGGGAATGAAAAACTGTTTTTT
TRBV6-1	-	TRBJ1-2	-	CASSEVEGVGYTF	TGTGCCAGCAGTGAGGTCGAGGGGGTAGGCTACACCTTC
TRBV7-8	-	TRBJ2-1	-	CASSLRLNNEQFF	TGTGCCAGCAGCTTAAGACTGAACAATGAGCAGTTCTTC
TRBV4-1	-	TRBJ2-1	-	CASSQDLGVPQFF	TGCGCCAGCAGCCAAGATCTCGGAGTCCCCCAGTTCTTC
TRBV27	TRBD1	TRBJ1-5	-	CASSFSGQRDQPQHF	TGTGCCAGCAGTTTTTCGGGACAGCGAGATCAGCCCCAGCATTTT
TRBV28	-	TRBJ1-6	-	CASRGSYNSPLHF	TGTGCTAGCCGGGGCTCCTATAATTCACCCCTCCACTTT
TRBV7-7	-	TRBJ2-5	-	CASSLQGASETQYF	TGTGCTAGCAGCCTACAAGGGGCCTCAGAGACCCAGTACTTC
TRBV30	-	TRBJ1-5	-	CAWRASNNQPQHF	TGTGCCTGGAGGGCCAGTAACAATCAGCCCCAGCATTTT
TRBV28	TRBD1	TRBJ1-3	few	CASRPGGSGNTIYF	TGTGCCAGCAGGCCAGGGGGCTCTGGAAACACCATATATTTT
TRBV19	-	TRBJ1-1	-	CASSIGGQTTEAFF	TGTGCCAGTAGTATTGGAGGTCAGACCACTGAAGCTTTCTTT
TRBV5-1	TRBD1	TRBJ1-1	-	CASSLEGRGRGAEAFF	TGCGCCAGCAGCTTGGAGGGCAGGGGGCGAGGGGCTGAAGCTTTCTTT
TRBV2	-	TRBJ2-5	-	CAQKRGAQETQYF	TGTGCCCAAAAACGGGGGGCCCAGGAGACCCAGTACTTC